This is a list of T cell receptor beta chains from one sample in a study of T cells after yellow fever vaccination. TCRdb re-analysed the 5' RACE reads in MiXCR, keeping a single row per CDR3 protein. The repertoire holds under 700,000 distinct CDR3 sequences, about a sixth seen once, with around 16% in the top ten. Specimen: PBMCs, collected about 5 days after the first yellow fever vaccination. The receptors come from a man between 18 and 35 years old who received the YFV17D yellow fever vaccine. Both conserved end residues are part of each CDR3. The order of the fields is V gene, D gene, clone size, J gene, CDR3 DNA, CDR3 protein. A D gene is named only where the DNA matches it firmly. Only part of the rows carry a size: once, few, many, or a class if the clone is expanded.

>TRBV18|NA|few|TRBJ1-1
TGTGCCAGCTCACCGCGAGTCAGGAATCCACTGAACACTGAAGCTTTCTTT
CASSPRVRNPLNTEAFF
>TRBV7-2|NA|NA|TRBJ2-1
TGTGCCAGCAGCTTAAGGCCACCCAATGAGCAGTTCTTC
CASSLRPPNEQFF
>TRBV15|NA|NA|TRBJ2-5
TGTGCCACCAGCAGAGAAAACCTCGGGGGTCGGGAGACCCAGTACTTC
CATSRENLGGRETQYF
>TRBV9|TRBD1|once|TRBJ2-1
TGTGCCAGCAGCACCAGACAGGGGATGGGGAATGAGCAGTTCTTC
CASSTRQGMGNEQFF
>TRBV13|NA|NA|TRBJ1-3
TGTGCCAGCAGTACCCGCGACGTTCGAAACACCATATATTTT
CASSTRDVRNTIYF
>TRBV7-6|NA|NA|TRBJ1-1
TGTGCCAGCAGCTTAGTCCCAGGGCTTGGCACTGAAGCTTTCTTT
CASSLVPGLGTEAFF
>TRBV30|NA|NA|TRBJ2-7
TGTGCCCGCAGTGAAAGCTCCTACGAGCAGTACTTC
CARSESSYEQYF
>TRBV7-2|TRBD1|NA|TRBJ2-1
TGTGCCAGCAGCTTAGGCAGGGGGCTCAATGAGCAGTTCTTC
CASSLGRGLNEQFF
>TRBV4-2|TRBD2|NA|TRBJ2-5
TGTGCCAGCAGCCAAGCACGGAGCGGGGGGGCCGGGGAGACCCAGTACTTC
CASSQARSGGAGETQYF
>TRBV12-3/TRBV12-4|NA|few|TRBJ2-5
TGTGCCAGCAGCCTCCTTCCCATAGAGACCCAGTACTTC
CASSLLPIETQYF
>TRBV2|NA|few|TRBJ1-4
TGTGCCAGCAGTGAAGCGCTCGGGGGGGGTGGCCTGTTTTTT
CASSEALGGGGLFF
>TRBV19|TRBD2|NA|TRBJ2-3
TGTGCCAGTAGTAAGAGAATACTAGCGGGGGAAAACACAGATACGCAGTATTTT
CASSKRILAGENTDTQYF
>TRBV5-1|NA|NA|TRBJ1-3
TGCGCCAGCAGCTTGGGAGGACGGGCTGGAAACACCATATATTTT
CASSLGGRAGNTIYF
>TRBV29-1|TRBD2|NA|TRBJ2-1
TGCAGCGTGTCACCCGGGAGGGGGGGAGATGAGCAGTTCTTC
CSVSPGRGGDEQFF
>TRBV19|NA|NA|TRBJ2-3
TGTGCCAGTAGTATTAGTGTAGCCGAGATAGAGAGCACAGATACGCAGTATTTT
CASSISVAEIESTDTQYF
>TRBV7-9|TRBD2|few|TRBJ2-7
TGTGCCAGCAGCCTAGGGAGGGTATTCTCCTACGAGCAGTACTTC
CASSLGRVFSYEQYF
>TRBV2|NA|many|TRBJ2-7
TGTGCCAGCACGGCCAGGGACCCATACGAGCAGTACTTC
CASTARDPYEQYF
>TRBV4-3|TRBD1|NA|TRBJ1-1
TGCGCCAGCAGCCAAGATAAACAGGGGCTGAACACTGAAGCTTTCTTT
CASSQDKQGLNTEAFF
>TRBV12-3/TRBV12-4|TRBD2|many|TRBJ2-7
TGTGCCAGCAGTCCGCGGGGGGGCGAGCAGTACTTC
CASSPRGGEQYF
>TRBV7-9|TRBD1|few|TRBJ1-6
TGTGCCAGCAGCTGGGGACAGGGAGGGCGAAATTCACCCCTCCACTTT
CASSWGQGGRNSPLHF
>TRBV30|NA|NA|TRBJ1-3
TGTGCCTGGGGGGTTGGGAGCTTTGGAAACACCATATATTTT
CAWGVGSFGNTIYF
>TRBV6-2/TRBV6-3|TRBD2|NA|TRBJ2-1
TGTGCCAGCAGTTACCCAACGGGGGGGGATGAGCAGTTCTTC
CASSYPTGGDEQFF
>TRBV4-1|NA|few|TRBJ1-2
TGCGCCAGCAGCCAAGTGAGACTCTCACCCTACTTCACCTTC
CASSQVRLSPYFTF
>TRBV7-2|NA|few|TRBJ2-3
TGTGCCAGCAGCTCGGGTGGGGGAGATACGCAGTATTTT
CASSSGGGDTQYF
>TRBV6-1|TRBD1|NA|TRBJ2-5
TGTGCCAGCAGTGCCGGGACAGGGAGCAAGAGAACCCAGTACTTC
CASSAGTGSKRTQYF
>TRBV20-1|NA|few|TRBJ2-1
TGCAGTGCTAGGGCCCCCCTCATAGGTGAGCAGTTCTTC
CSARAPLIGEQFF
>TRBV6-2/TRBV6-3|NA|many|TRBJ2-5
TGTGCCAGCAGTTCGGGACTTATAGAGACCCAGTACTTC
CASSSGLIETQYF
>TRBV5-4|NA|NA|TRBJ2-4
TGTGCCAGCAGCTTGGGGCCGGGGCGTCAGTACTTC
CASSLGPGRQYF
>TRBV12-3/TRBV12-4|TRBD1|NA|TRBJ1-2
TGTGCCAGCAGTGGGACAGACCCCTATGGCTACACCTTC
CASSGTDPYGYTF
>TRBV7-9|NA|NA|TRBJ1-2
TGTGCCAGCAGCCCCGGGAGTCTGAGGGAGGGCTACACCTTC
CASSPGSLREGYTF
>TRBV12-3/TRBV12-4|NA|few|TRBJ1-6
TGTGCCAGCAGCACAGAGTATAATTCACCCCTCCACTTT
CASSTEYNSPLHF
>TRBV2|TRBD1|NA|TRBJ2-7
TGTGCAGCAAGGAGCAGGGGGCTAGGGGAGCAGTACTTC
CAARSRGLGEQYF
>TRBV11-2|NA|NA|TRBJ2-4
TGTGCCAGCAGCATAGGACAGTTTGAGGTGGGCAAAAACATTCAGTACTTC
CASSIGQFEVGKNIQYF
>TRBV7-6|TRBD2|few|TRBJ2-3
TGTGCCAGCAGCTTATCTGGGGGGGGGTTGGCAGATACGCAGTATTTT
CASSLSGGGLADTQYF
>TRBV29-1|NA|NA|TRBJ1-1
TGCAGCGTTGAGGGGGTCGGCACTGAAGCTTTCTTT
CSVEGVGTEAFF
>TRBV5-1|TRBD1|NA|TRBJ2-3
TGCGCCAGCAGCTTGGCACAGGGGCCCGCAGATACGCAGTATTTT
CASSLAQGPADTQYF
>TRBV20-1|TRBD2|NA|TRBJ2-1
TGCAGGCCCGTACTAGCGGGGGACTGGGGGCAGTTCTTC
CRPVLAGDWGQFF
>TRBV7-2|TRBD1|few|TRBJ1-2
TGTGCCAGCAGCTTTGAGGACAGGGACCTTTTGGGCTACACCTTC
CASSFEDRDLLGYTF
>TRBV5-1|TRBD2|many|TRBJ2-5
TGTGCCAGCAGCCGCGGGGGCCAAGAGACCCAGTACTTC
CASSRGGQETQYF
>TRBV20-1|TRBD1|NA|TRBJ1-5
TGCAGTGCTCCACAGGGGTACAATCAGCCCCAGCATTTT
CSAPQGYNQPQHF
>TRBV7-2|TRBD1|once|TRBJ2-7
TGTGCCAGCAGCACCAGGGGGTGGCGGATCGTCCACGAGCAGTACTTC
CASSTRGWRIVHEQYF
>TRBV6-1|NA|NA|TRBJ1-1
TGTGCCAGCATCTCCCCTGGGGTGGGCACTGAAGCTTTCTTT
CASISPGVGTEAFF
>TRBV6-1|TRBD1|NA|TRBJ1-2
TGTGCCAGCAGTAAGGACAGGGGTTCAGCTAACTATGGCTACACCTTC
CASSKDRGSANYGYTF
>TRBV18|NA|few|TRBJ2-3
TGTGCCAGCTCACCCAGTGTGGCGGGTACGCAGTATTTT
CASSPSVAGTQYF
>TRBV6-1|NA|NA|TRBJ2-5
TGTGCCAGCAGTGCCGAGACAGTCCAAGAGACCCAGTACTTC
CASSAETVQETQYF
>TRBV4-2|TRBD1|NA|TRBJ2-7
TGTGCCAGCAGCCAGGCGGCGACAGGGCCTTACGAGCAGTACTTC
CASSQAATGPYEQYF
>TRBV25-1|NA|few|TRBJ1-2
TGTGCCAGCAGTGAAGGGACGGTCTATGGCTACACCTTC
CASSEGTVYGYTF